The 12 T cell receptor beta chains below were found in one sample sequenced in a study of blood T cell repertoires in COVID-19 (dated by TCRdb to the early 2020s). The method was the immunoSEQ multiplex PCR assay. TCRdb's version of the immuneACCESS table is confined to in-frame rearrangements and falls short of the full clone set. An unresolved V gene accounts for under half of the shortfall where checked; the remainder is of unknown origin. The sample table records around 78,000 clones; more than 75% of these occur just once. Clones ranked in the top ten supply roughly 2% of the sample. Sequenced: peripheral blood. These receptors originate from a woman in her sixties with acute or convalescent COVID-19.

This clone showed up just once. This chain links TRBV14 with TRBJ1-6; D is unclear. This CDR3 is built from 13 residues. V lost 4 bases and J lost 3, with 4 bases in between. The germline V gene encodes CDR1 SGHDN and CDR2 FVKESK. CDR3 amino acids: CASSPYYNSPLHF. CDR3 DNA sequence: TGTGCCAGCAGCCCGTACTATAATTCACCCCTCCACTTT.

This chain connects TRBV28 to TRBJ1-3; D not resolved. Germline-derived CDR1 and CDR2 are MDHEN and SYDVKM. Trimming removed 4 bases from V and 0 bases from J, with 10 bases in between. CDR3 length: 15 residues. CDR3 region: CASSSSALSGNTIYF. The CDR3 nucleotides read TGTGCCAGCAGTTCGTCTGCACTCTCTGGAAACACCATATATTTT.

The chain joins TRBV11-2 to TRBJ1-1; unclear D gene. The germline V and J ends were trimmed by 1 base and 1 base, with 10 bases remaining between them. The germline V gene has CDR1 SGHAT and CDR2 FQNNGV. The length of the CDR3 is 15 residues. CDR3 in DNA: TGTGCCAGCAGCTTAGGGGCAGATAGGAACACTGAAGCTTTCTTT. Translating gives CASSLGADRNTEAFF. Complete variable domain (other parts from reference TRBV11-2 and TRBJ1-1): EAGVAQSPRYKIIEKRQSVAFWCNPISGHATLYWYQQILGQGPKLLIQFQNNGVVDDSQLPKDRFSAERLKGVDSTLKIQPAKLEDSAVYLCASSLGADRNTEAFFGQGTRLTVV.

This chain connects TRBV5-1 to TRBJ2-1, with 9 bases identical to TRBD1. J lost 7 bases, V lost 0 bases, and 5 bases had no gene match. CDR1 and CDR2 from the germline V gene are SGHRS and YFSETQ. This CDR3 region has 15 residues. The CDR3 nucleotides read TGCGCCAGCAGCTTGGAAGGGACAGGGATAAATGAGCAGTTCTTC. It yields the protein CASSLEGTGINEQFF. The full variable domain, completed using reference TRBV5-1 and TRBJ2-1, is KAGVTQTPRYLIKTRGQQVTLSCSPISGHRSVSWYQQTPGQGLQFLFEYFSETQRNKGNFPGRFSGRQFSNSRSEMNVSTLELGDSALYLCASSLEGTGINEQFFGPGTRLTVL.

V gene TRBV19 combines with J gene TRBJ2-7; possibly TRBD1 for D (6 bases). The germline V and J ends were trimmed by 4 bases and 3 bases, with 10 bases remaining between them. Germline CDR1 reads LNHDA; CDR2 reads SQIVND (reference sequence). The CDR3 has 13 amino acids. The CDR3 bases are TGTGCCAGTAGTAGTGCAGGGGACTACGAGCAGTACTTC. It specifies CASSSAGDYEQYF.

The chain links TRBV28 to TRBJ2-3; 9 nucleotides agree with TRBD1. From germline, CDR1 is MDHEN and CDR2 SYDVKM. The junction had 10 bases not matched to a gene; V was cut back by 5 bases and J by 1 base. CDR3 length: 17 residues. The CDR3 region is CASSGQGRMLGTDTQYF. CDR3 DNA: TGTGCCAGCAGTGGACAGGGGCGGATGTTAGGCACAGATACGCAGTATTTT.

The chain carries TRBV2 and TRBJ2-5, with D possibly being TRBD2 (5 bases). Germline V gene data show CDR1 as SNHLY and CDR2 as FYNNEI. V was trimmed by 2 bases and J by 5 bases, leaving 18 bases between them. The CDR3 covers 16 residues. CDR3 loop: CASSEIGRLRGETQYF. The CDR3 DNA sequence: TGTGCCAGCAGTGAAATTGGGAGATTGAGAGGGGAGACCCAGTACTTC.

The CDR3 region is CATGGPPLYEQYF. The CDR3, as DNA: TGTGCCACAGGGGGCCCTCCTCTCTACGAGCAGTACTTC. This rearrangement joins TRBV28 to TRBJ2-7; TRBD1 aligns across 8 bases. The ends lost 10 bases at V and 3 bases at J; junction bases unmatched: 8. Germline V gives CDR1 MDHEN, CDR2 SYDVKM. CDR3 length: 13 amino acids.

The table lists this clone with a count of one. One end of the junction is discordant with germline, which a read error may explain. J is TRBJ1-3 and V is TRBV7-8, with unresolved D. Germline V gives CDR1 SGHVS, CDR2 FQNEAQ. This CDR3 contains 14 residues. CDR3 residues: CASTLGSSGNTIYF. The CDR3 region has the DNA TGTGCCAGCACCTTAGGCAGCTCTGGAAACACCATATATTTT.

This clone was counted between two and nine times. This chain links TRBV11-2 with TRBJ1-6, with a possible D match to TRBD1 (5 bases). Between the trimmed V and J ends, which lost 2 bases and 9 bases, there was a span of 14 bases. Looked up from germline, CDR1 is SGHAT and CDR2 is FQNNGV. The CDR3 covers 15 residues. The CDR3 region has the DNA TGTGCCAGCAGCTTAAGGCAGACAGAAGGTTCACCCCTCCACTTT. Protein sequence: CASSLRQTEGSPLHF.

J is TRBJ1-2 and V is TRBV29-1, with D perhaps TRBD1 (6 bases). This CDR3 has 11 amino acids. Germline CDR1 and CDR2: SQVTM and ANQGSEA. V lost 7 bases and J lost 6, with 12 bases in between. In DNA, the CDR3 is TGCAGCGCGCGGGACATCCATGGCTACACCTTC. Protein sequence: CSARDIHGYTF. Full variable domain (outside the CDR3, taken from reference TRBV29-1 and TRBJ1-2): SAVISQKPSRDICQRGTSLTIQCQVDSQVTMMFWYRQQPGQSLTLIATANQGSEATYESGFVIDKFPISRPNLTFSTLTVSNMSPEDSSIYLCSARDIHGYTFGSGTRLTVV.

The rearrangement links TRBV7-2 to TRBJ2-7, with a tentative D call TRBD2 (5 bases). The CDR3 extends over 14 amino acids. Germline values: CDR1 SGHTA, CDR2 FQGNSA. V was shortened by 2 bases and J by 6 bases, with 14 bases between the two germline ends. CDR3 DNA: TGTGCCAGCAGCTTACATTGGACGGGGTTCGAGCAGTACTTC. This sequence encodes CASSLHWTGFEQYF.